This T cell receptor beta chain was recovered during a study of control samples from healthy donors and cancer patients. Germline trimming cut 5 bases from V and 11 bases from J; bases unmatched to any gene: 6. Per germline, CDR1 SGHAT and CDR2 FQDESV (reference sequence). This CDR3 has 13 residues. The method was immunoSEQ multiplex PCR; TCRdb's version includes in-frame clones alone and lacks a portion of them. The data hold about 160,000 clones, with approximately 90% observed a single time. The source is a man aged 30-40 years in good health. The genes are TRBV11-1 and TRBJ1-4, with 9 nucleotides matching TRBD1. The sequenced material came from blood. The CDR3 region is CASSPGQGKKLFF. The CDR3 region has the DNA TGTGCCAGCAGCCCTGGACAGGGGAAGAAACTGTTTTTT. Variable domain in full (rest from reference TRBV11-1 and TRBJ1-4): EAEVAQSPRYKITEKSQAVAFWCDPISGHATLYWYRQILGQGPELLVQFQDESVVDDSQLPKDRFSAERLKGVDSTLKIQPAELGDSAMYLCASSPGQGKKLFFGSGTQLSVL.